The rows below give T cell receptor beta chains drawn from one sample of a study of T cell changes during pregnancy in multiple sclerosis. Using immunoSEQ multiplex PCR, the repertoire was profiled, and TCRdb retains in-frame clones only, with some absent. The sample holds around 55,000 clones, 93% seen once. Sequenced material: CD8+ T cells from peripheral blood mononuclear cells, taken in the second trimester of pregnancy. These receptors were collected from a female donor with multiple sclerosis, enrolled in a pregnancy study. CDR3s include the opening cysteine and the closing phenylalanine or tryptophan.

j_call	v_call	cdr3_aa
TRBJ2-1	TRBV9	CASSDGREINEQFF
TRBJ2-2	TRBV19	CAGSGGGAGELFF
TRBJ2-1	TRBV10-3	CAIPAGGPDNEQFF
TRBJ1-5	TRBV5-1	CASSLLGQGDLHSNQPQHF
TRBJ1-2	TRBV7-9	CASSLSGERDYGYTF
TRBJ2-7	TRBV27	CASRSAVYEQYF
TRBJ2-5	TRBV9	CASSVGGTIGETQYF
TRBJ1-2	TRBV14	CASGTDYGYTF
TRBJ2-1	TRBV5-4	CASRKGRDDYNEQFF
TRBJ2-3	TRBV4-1	CASSQEGVAPDTQYF
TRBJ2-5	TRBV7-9	CASSPRGPETQYF
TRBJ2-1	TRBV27	CASNPGLSYNEQFF
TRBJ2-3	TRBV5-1	CASSSARPGATSTDTQYF
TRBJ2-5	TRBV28	CASSSLWDSQETQYF
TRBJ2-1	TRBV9	CASSVAPTRVFYEQFF
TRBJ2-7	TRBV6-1	CASSEEPWDRGYEQYF
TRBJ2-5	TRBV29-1	CSVDGVASGRETQYF
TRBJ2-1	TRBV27	CASSLRDRVNEQFF
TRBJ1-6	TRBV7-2	CASSLRGQGEYPHSPLHF
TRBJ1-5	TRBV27	CASRSGSSNQPQHF
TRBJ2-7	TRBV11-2	CASSFSLRYEQYF
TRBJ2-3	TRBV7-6	CASSRTSGLADTQYF
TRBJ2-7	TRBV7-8	CASSSPGTGDYEQYF
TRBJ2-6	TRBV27	CASSLTPGQGSDGANVLTF
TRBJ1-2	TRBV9	CASSVDDSNYGYTF
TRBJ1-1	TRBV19	CASSPRTAHTEAFF
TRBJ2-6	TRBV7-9	CASSLKQGKSSGANVLTF
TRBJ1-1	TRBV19	CASSIDSVLNTEAFF
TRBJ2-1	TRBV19	CASSVTGNNEQFF
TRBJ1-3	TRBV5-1	CASKGEGAEVGNTIYF
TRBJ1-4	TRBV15	CATSREDRGATNEKLFF
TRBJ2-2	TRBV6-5	CASSYLGQAGELFF
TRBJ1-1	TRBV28	CASSITGTSNTEAFF
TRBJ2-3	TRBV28	CASSYSGTGGTDTQYF
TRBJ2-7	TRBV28	CASSPPFRQGTYEQYF
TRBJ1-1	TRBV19	CASTMGTANTEAFF
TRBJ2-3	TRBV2	CATKQGGLTDTQYF
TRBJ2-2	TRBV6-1	CAIRTVNTGELFF
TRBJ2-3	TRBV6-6	CASRTQRENPDTQYF
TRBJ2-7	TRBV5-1	CASSPGTSGDEQYF
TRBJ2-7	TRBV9	CASTPGDSGYEQYF
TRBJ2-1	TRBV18	CASSQPGQVDEQFF
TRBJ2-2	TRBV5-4	CASSSGTSGGLANTGELFF
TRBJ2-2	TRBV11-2	CASSLGFLRGDTGELFF
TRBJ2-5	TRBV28	CASSPDRGLATQYF
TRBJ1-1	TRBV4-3	CASSQVTGDTEAFF
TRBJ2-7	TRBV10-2	CASTYGGGGSYEQYF
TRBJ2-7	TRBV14	CASSQDASGGGYYEQYF
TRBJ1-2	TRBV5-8	CASSLAATGLVNGYTF
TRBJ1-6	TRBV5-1	CASSLETGGASLNSPLHF
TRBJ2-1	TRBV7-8	CASSVSGSSYNEQFF
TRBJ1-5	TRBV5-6	CASSSQGTYSNQPQHF
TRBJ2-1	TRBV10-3	CAVRGNMGDNEQFF
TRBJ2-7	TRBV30	CAWRTLAGGDYEQYF
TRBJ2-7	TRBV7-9	CASSLVGEGNYEQYF